This T cell receptor beta chain was retrieved from a study of blood T cell repertoires in COVID-19. Study context: T cells, B-cell-depleted T cells, or PBMCs provided the cDNA or gDNA that served as material.

In the original analysis: Amplification of reference gene primers provided the estimated nucleated cell counts. Using immunoSEQ multiplex PCR, the repertoire was profiled, and TCRdb retains in-frame clones only, with some absent. V and J calls and clone size are given by that table; D and trimming were obtained from the DNA. The sample has tens of thousands of clones, about 86% seen once. The junction had 11 bases not matched to a gene; V was cut back by 4 bases and J by 6 bases. This CDR3 is built from 16 residues. CDR1 and CDR2 (germline): SNHLY, FYNNEI. V is TRBV2 and J is TRBJ2-1; 8 bases fit TRBD1. The material sequenced was peripheral blood. The clonotype originates from a woman in her sixties with COVID-19, enrolled during active disease. The CDR3 reads CASSADRANSGNEQFF. CDR3 coding DNA: TGTGCCAGCAGTGCGGACAGGGCGAACTCTGGCAATGAGCAGTTCTTC.